The TCR beta chain described here comes from a study of monozygotic twins with inflammatory bowel disease. One entry per CDR3 protein, without DNA, is what TCRdb gives after re-calling the 5' RACE reads. The listing contains 95,000 to 110,000 distinct CDR3 sequences. The CDR3 has 15 amino acids. Sequencing was done on a sample of blood. V gene TRBV12-3 or TRBV12-4 combines with J gene TRBJ1-4; TCRdb's D call of TRBD1 is untestable without DNA. This receptor was identified in a human donor with ulcerative colitis or Crohn's disease, or a healthy co-twin of an affected twin (not recorded which). CDR3: CASRKSGDRGEKLFF.